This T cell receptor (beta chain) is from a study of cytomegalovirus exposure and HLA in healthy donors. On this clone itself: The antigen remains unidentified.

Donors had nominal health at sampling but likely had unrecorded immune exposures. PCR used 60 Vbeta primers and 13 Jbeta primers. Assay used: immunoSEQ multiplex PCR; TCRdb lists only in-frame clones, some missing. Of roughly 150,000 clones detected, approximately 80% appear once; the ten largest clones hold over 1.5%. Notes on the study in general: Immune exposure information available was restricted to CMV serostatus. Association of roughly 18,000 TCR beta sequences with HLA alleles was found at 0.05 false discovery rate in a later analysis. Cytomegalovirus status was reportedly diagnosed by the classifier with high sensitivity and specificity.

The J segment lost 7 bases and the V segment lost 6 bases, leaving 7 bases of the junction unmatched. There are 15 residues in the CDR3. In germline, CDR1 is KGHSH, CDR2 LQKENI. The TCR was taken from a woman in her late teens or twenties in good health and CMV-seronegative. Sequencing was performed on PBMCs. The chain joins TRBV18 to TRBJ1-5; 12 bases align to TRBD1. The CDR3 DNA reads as TGTGCCAGCTCGATCGGGACAGGGGGCCAGCAGCCCCAGCATTTT. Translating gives CASSIGTGGQQPQHF.